This T cell receptor (beta chain) was captured in a study of low-dose radiotherapy and immunotherapy resistance in tumors. Study details: Patients were treated with intravenous nivolumab at 240 mg every two weeks and were also dosed with ipilimumab at 1 mg/kg every six weeks. The drug cyclophosphamide was given into a vein at 200 mg/m2 every two weeks, one day before radiation and immunotherapy.

This CDR3 has 13 amino acids. Trimming left V 2 bases short and J 4 bases short, with 9 bases between. cDNA synthesis used a TRAV/TRBV-specific primer set for both chains. Both a constant-region primer and a V-primer adapter served to amplify TCRs across roughly 20 PCR cycles. It was by in vitro transcription that isolated mRNA was amplified. TCRdb called the reads again in MiXCR, with one record for every CDR3 protein. Of roughly 17,000 distinct CDR3 sequences detected, about 70% appear once; the ten largest clones hold approximately 5%. The chain is built from TRBV12-3 or TRBV12-4 and TRBJ2-7; D may match TRBD1 or TRBD2 (5 bases each). This TCR was recovered from a human donor with advanced metastatic prostate, ovarian, gallbladder or colorectal cancer (not recorded which). This table probably holds off-target reads from a library built for another chain. In DNA, the CDR3 is TGTGCCAGCAGTTTAAAGGGACGGTACGAGCAGTACTTC. It is translated as CASSLKGRYEQYF.